These 9 T cell receptor beta chains came from one sample sequenced in a study of blood T cell repertoires in COVID-19. The protocol was immunoSEQ multiplex PCR, while the TCRdb copy is restricted to in-frame clones and leaves out a portion. Of about 170,000 clones in the sample, approximately 87% are singletons; the top ten hold approximately 3.3%. Sequencing input: peripheral blood. All receptors derive from a man aged 18-30 years with active or convalescent COVID-19.

The chain carries TRBV5-4 and TRBJ1-1; D unclear. This CDR3 has 16 residues. Deletions cut 4 bases from V and 1 base from J, with 17 bases between. Germline V gene lookup returns CDR1 SGHNT and CDR2 YYREEE (reference sequence). CDR3 DNA: TGTGCCAGCAGCCGTCCGAGGGAGGCAACGAACACTGAAGCTTTCTTT. Residues: CASSRPREATNTEAFF.

V and J are TRBV7-2 and TRBJ1-4; D uncertain. CDR3 length: 13 residues. Trimming cost V 5 bases and J 3 bases, with 7 bases left between them. In germline, CDR1 is SGHTA, CDR2 FQGNSA. CDR3 loop: CASSNQANEKLFF. CDR3 nucleotides: TGTGCCAGCAGCAACCAGGCTAATGAAAAACTGTTTTTT.

CDR3 protein: CASSPRQYLPEKLFF. For the CDR3, the DNA is TGTGCCAGCAGCCCTCGACAGTACTTACCTGAAAAACTGTTTTTT. The rearrangement joins TRBV14 to TRBJ1-4; possibly TRBD1 for D (5 bases). Germline-derived CDR1 and CDR2 are SGHDN and FVKESK. The V and J ends lost 4 bases and 7 bases respectively, with 16 bases between them. The CDR3 runs to 15 residues.

The chain recombines TRBV3-1 (or the pseudogene TRBV3-2) with TRBJ2-3; 8 positions match TRBD2. V shed 3 bases and J 0 bases; nucleotides not matched to a gene: 11. CDR1 is LGHDT, CDR2 YNNKEL, per germline (reference sequence). This CDR3 spans 18 amino acids. CDR3 coding DNA: TGTGCCAGCAGCCAGACGCTCGGCGGGGGGCCTAGCACAGATACGCAGTATTTT. Its protein is CASSQTLGGGPSTDTQYF.

This chain uses TRBV27 with TRBJ2-1, with 7 bases fitting TRBD1. Germline loops: CDR1 MNHEY, CDR2 SMNVEV (reference sequence). V dropped 3 bases and J dropped 14; count of bases not matched to a gene: 16. The CDR3 contains 15 residues. DNA of the CDR3: TGTGCCAGCAGTTTGGCCCGGGACAGTCCCCTCGAAGAGTTCTTC. Residues: CASSLARDSPLEEFF.

The rearrangement uses TRBV10-2 and TRBJ2-7; D may be TRBD1 (5 bases). CDR3 size: 13 residues. Trimming removed 7 bases from V and 2 bases from J, with 12 bases in between. Germline CDR1 WSHSY, CDR2 SAAADI. CDR3 amino acids: CASKAGHTYEQYV. The CDR3 DNA follows: TGCGCCAGCAAGGCAGGGCATACCTACGAGCAGTACGTC.

This sequence joins TRBV3-1 (or the pseudogene TRBV3-2) and TRBJ1-1; tentative D call: TRBD1 (5 bases). V was trimmed by 3 bases and J by 0 bases, leaving 20 bases between them. CDR1 and CDR2 from the germline V gene are LGHDT and YNNKEL (reference sequence). The CDR3 length is 18 residues. The CDR3, as DNA: TGTGCCAGCAGCCATAAGTGGAGCGGGGCCTTTCTGAACACTGAAGCTTTCTTT. This gives the protein CASSHKWSGAFLNTEAFF.

This chain connects TRBV11-2 to TRBJ2-1; D is unresolved. Trimming left V 0 bases short and J 4 bases short, with 4 bases between. The CDR3 covers 13 residues. The V gene's germline CDR1 is SGHAT and CDR2 FQNNGV. The CDR3 spells CASSLDLYNEQFF. DNA for the CDR3: TGTGCCAGCAGCTTAGATCTTTACAATGAGCAGTTCTTC.

The chain has TRBV2 and TRBJ1-6; D gene unclear. The CDR3 has 17 amino acids. Germline V lookup: CDR1 SNHLY, CDR2 FYNNEI. Between the trimmed V and J ends, which lost 2 bases and 1 base, there was a span of 12 bases. The CDR3 nucleotides are TGTGCCAGCAGTGAACTGGGCCTCTTTTCCTATAATTCACCCCTCCACTTT. The encoded protein is CASSELGLFSYNSPLHF.